This TCR beta chain was sequenced for a study of shared clonotypes between healthy human individuals. After removal of 4 bases from V and 6 bases from J, the junction contained 4 bases not matched to a gene. Germline lookup yields CDR1 SGHRS and CDR2 YFSETQ. CDR3 length: 13 amino acids. Clones were sequenced by immunoSEQ multiplex PCR, and TCRdb holds only the in-frame ones, with some missing. In the table there are fewer than 600,000 clones, around 79% of which are singletons. The specimen sequenced was PBMCs. This rearrangement joins TRBV5-1 to TRBJ1-5; 7 nucleotides line up with TRBD1. The TCR was taken from a middle-aged woman in good health. Some clones in this sample may be carry-over from other donors' samples. CDR3 DNA sequence: TGCGCCAGCAGCAGACAGGGAAGTCAGCCCCAGCATTTT. Protein product: CASSRQGSQPQHF.